This is a list of T cell receptor beta chains from one sample in a study of OX40 agonist ivuxolimab in advanced cancers. TCRdb's copy holds only in-frame clones and misses some; the assay was immunoSEQ multiplex PCR. This sample has some 99,000 clones; 90% occur once, and the top ten carry around 1.6%. This specimen was CD4+ or CD8+ T cells sorted from blood, taken in a trial of the OX40 agonist ivuxolimab. Receptors were obtained from an adult with an advanced solid tumor such as melanoma, head and neck, liver or kidney cancer. The conserved cysteine and the conserved F or W are not part of the CDR3 here.

>TRBJ1-1|TRBV13
ASSRLQDPEEAF
>TRBJ1-5|TRBV5-6
ASSWFGQPQH
>TRBJ2-5|TRBV5-1
ASSLVQSQETQY
>TRBJ1-5|TRBV9
ASSVEGGPQH
>TRBJ2-1|TRBV6-4
ASSDSRRTSGRALYNEQF
>TRBJ1-3|TRBV15
ATSRDRAESGNTIY
>TRBJ1-3|TRBV29-1
SVEELATGNTIY
>TRBJ2-1|TRBV5-6
ASSPGPSGRGDEQF
>TRBJ2-7|TRBV7-9
ASSLAFRGSYEQY
>TRBJ1-2|TRBV11-3
ASRRRGQHNPAGLYGYT
>TRBJ2-3|TRBV10-3
AIRAGLAASTDTQY
>TRBJ2-6|TRBV27
ATKHSGANVLT
>TRBJ2-1|TRBV5-4
ASSLETSGRQGNEQF
>TRBJ1-4|TRBV2
ASSPGQGRGKLF
>TRBJ1-1|TRBV5-5
ASSDTVNTEAF
>TRBJ2-2|TRBV4-3
ASSQEGANTGELF
>TRBJ1-3|TRBV19
ASSIKGAGNTIY
>TRBJ2-5|TRBV27
ASSSRPNQETQY
>TRBJ2-7|TRBV19
ASSMDSGELGNEQY
>TRBJ1-1|TRBV28
ASMVGVRTEAF
>TRBJ2-3|TRBV6-5
ASSILGSTDTQY
>TRBJ2-7|TRBV6-1
ASSWGQGLYEQY
>TRBJ2-7|TRBV7-2
ASSLVASGSYSYEQY
>TRBJ1-2|TRBV19
ASSITVQGNYGYT
>TRBJ2-1|TRBV10-3
AISDELAGGQF
>TRBJ2-1|TRBV7-9
ASSLVSGLAGNNEQF
>TRBJ2-1|TRBV5-4
ASSYLAGDFGEQF
>TRBJ2-2|TRBV10-3
AISESKANTGELF
>TRBJ2-3|TRBV9
ASSDLLSGTSTDTQY
>TRBJ2-4|TRBV6-6
ASSHGLGGTKNIQY
>TRBJ1-2|TRBV5-8
ASSLRGIDGYT
>TRBJ1-1|TRBV29-1
SAMDRGLAEAF
>TRBJ2-2|TRBV7-9
ASSLRSQGAGELF
>TRBJ2-7|TRBV30
AWNKRRGGHYEQY
>TRBJ1-2|TRBV28
ASTGRRPGSYGYT
>TRBJ2-2|TRBV10-3
AIRGMNANTGELF
>TRBJ2-7|TRBV10-3
AISGGTDYEQY
>TRBJ2-1|TRBV5-1
ASSFGTGVGEQF
>TRBJ2-7|TRBV7-2
ASSLNGQGSYEQY
>TRBJ2-5|TRBV2
ASGPSDNQETQY
>TRBJ2-5|TRBV18
ASSPVQETQY
>TRBJ1-4|TRBV11-3
ASSGRSTATNEKLF
>TRBJ2-3|TRBV7-2
ASSLDRSGGDTQY
>TRBJ1-1|TRBV5-4
ASSSPRTGLNTEAF
>TRBJ2-5|TRBV7-2
ASSLAGQGAIQETQY
>TRBJ1-2|TRBV5-1
ASSLGQLYGYT
>TRBJ1-2|TRBV19
ASSAGTVNYGYT